Each of the 7 T cell receptor beta chains below was sequenced from the same sample in a study of siplizumab effects on memory and regulatory T cells. Libraries were prepared by immunoSEQ multiplex PCR; TCRdb keeps only in-frame clonotypes and omits some of them. The table records over 100,000 clones, 90% to 95% of them present only once. Sequencing was carried out using CD4+ T cells sorted from blood. The receptors shown here come from a human donor in good health.

The chain is built from TRBV4-1 and TRBJ2-5, with D possibly matching TRBD2 (6 bases). With 2 bases removed from V and 4 bases from J, the gap between germline ends came to 14 bases. This CDR3 spans 15 amino acids. The germline V gene has CDR1 MGHRA and CDR2 YSYEKL. CDR3 sequence: CASSQTGAGGETQYF. For the CDR3, the DNA is TGCGCCAGCAGCCAAACCGGGGCCGGGGGAGAGACCCAGTACTTC.

The chain uses TRBV7-7 and TRBJ1-1; D is unresolved. The CDR3 is 13 residues long. Trimming cost V 3 bases and J 3 bases, with 8 bases left between them. CDR1 and CDR2 from the germline V gene are SSHAT and FNYEAQ (reference sequence). The chain's CDR3 is CASSFSTDTEAFF. The CDR3 DNA reads TGTGCCAGCAGCTTTTCCACGGACACTGAAGCTTTCTTT.

The J gene is TRBJ2-1, the V gene TRBV7-8; D perhaps matches TRBD2 (7 bases). This CDR3 comprises 16 residues. V lost 1 base, J lost 9 bases, and 19 bases lay in between. Germline V lookup: CDR1 SGHVS, CDR2 FQNEAQ. CDR3 in DNA: TGTGCCAGCAGCTTAGTCGGCGGGGGCGGCGATGGTGAGCAGTTCTTC. It specifies CASSLVGGGGDGEQFF.

The DNA of the CDR3 is TGTGCCAGCAGTGATTACAGGGACACCGGGGAGCTGTTTTTT. Its protein product is CASSDYRDTGELFF. V usage is TRBV25-1 and J usage is TRBJ2-2; D is perhaps TRBD1 (6 bases). The length of the CDR3 is 14 residues. Germline V gene data show CDR1 as MGHDK and CDR2 as SYGVNS. V dropped 3 bases and J dropped 3 bases, with 8 bases sitting between them.

Of note for this clone: This specimen includes other DNA sequences encoding the same CDR3. The chain uses TRBV20-1 and TRBJ1-1; D is ambiguous. Deletions cut 0 bases from V and 8 bases from J, with 7 bases between. Germline values: CDR1 DFQATT, CDR2 SNEGSKA (reference sequence). The CDR3 extends over 11 amino acids. The CDR3 protein is CSARDPPEAFF. The CDR3 region has the DNA TGCAGTGCTAGAGATCCCCCGGAAGCTTTCTTT.

The rearrangement joins TRBV11-1 to TRBJ2-7, with TRBD2 identical over 8 bases. Germline CDR1 is SGHAT and CDR2 is FQDESV (reference sequence). This CDR3 contains 14 residues. Trimming removed 3 bases from V and 3 bases from J; junction bases left unmatched: 4. CDR3 protein: CASSFGTRLYEQYF. As DNA, the CDR3 is TGTGCCAGCAGCTTCGGGACTAGGCTCTACGAGCAGTACTTC.

This clone was seen a single time. This rearrangement joins TRBV6-5 to TRBJ1-6; 7 nucleotides align to TRBD1. CDR3 size: 15 residues. V dropped 2 bases and J dropped 8; count of bases not matched to a gene: 6. The germline gives CDR1 MNHEY, CDR2 SVGAGI. Here the CDR3 DNA reads TGTGCCAGCAGTTACGGACAGGTCGAGGATTCACCCCTCCACTTT. Its protein is CASSYGQVEDSPLHF.